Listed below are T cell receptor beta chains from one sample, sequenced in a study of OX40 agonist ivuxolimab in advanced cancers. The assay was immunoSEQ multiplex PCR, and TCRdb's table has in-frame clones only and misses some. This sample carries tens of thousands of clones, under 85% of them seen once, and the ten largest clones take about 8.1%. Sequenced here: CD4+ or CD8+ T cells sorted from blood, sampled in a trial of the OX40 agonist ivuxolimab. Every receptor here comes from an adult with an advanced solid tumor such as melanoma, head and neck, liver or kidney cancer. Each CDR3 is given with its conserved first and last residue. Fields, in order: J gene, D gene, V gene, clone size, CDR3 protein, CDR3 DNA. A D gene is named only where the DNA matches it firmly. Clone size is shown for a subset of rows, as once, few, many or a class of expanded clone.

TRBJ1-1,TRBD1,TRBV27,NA,CASSFKGRGITEAFF,TGTGCCAGCAGTTTTAAGGGCAGGGGGATCACTGAAGCTTTCTTT
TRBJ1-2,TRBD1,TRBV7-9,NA,CASSLVSPGGGHYGYTF,TGTGCCAGCAGCTTAGTATCTCCGGGAGGGGGCCACTATGGCTACACCTTC
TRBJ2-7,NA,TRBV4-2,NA,CASSQEGGSREQYF,TGTGCCAGCAGCCAAGAAGGCGGCAGTCGGGAGCAGTACTTC
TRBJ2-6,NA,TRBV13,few,CASSQGTRTSGANVLTF,TGTGCCAGCAGCCAGGGGACACGGACATCTGGGGCCAACGTCCTGACTTTC
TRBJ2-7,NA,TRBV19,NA,CASSPTGKGPYEQYF,TGTGCCAGTAGTCCCACAGGGAAAGGACCCTACGAGCAGTACTTC
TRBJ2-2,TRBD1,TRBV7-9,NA,CASSTPTGSGSTGELFF,TGTGCCAGCAGCACACCGACAGGGTCGGGCAGCACCGGGGAGCTGTTTTTT
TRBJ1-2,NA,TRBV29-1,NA,CSVVGSSINYGYTF,TGCAGCGTTGTGGGGTCAAGTATTAACTATGGCTACACCTTC
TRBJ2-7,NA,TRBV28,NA,CASSFGLAGLSYEQYF,TGTGCCAGCAGTTTCGGTTTGGCAGGGTTATCCTACGAGCAGTACTTC
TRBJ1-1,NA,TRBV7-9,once,CASSPEGATGGRNTEAFF,TGTGCCAGCAGCCCGGAGGGAGCAACCGGAGGGAGAAACACTGAAGCTTTCTTT
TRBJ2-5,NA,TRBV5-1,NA,CASSLELPQETQYF,TGCGCCAGCAGCTTGGAACTACCTCAAGAGACCCAGTACTTC